The TCR beta chain described here comes from a study of naive and memory T cell subsets. This CDR3 region has 15 residues. Germline lookup yields CDR1 KGHSH and CDR2 LQKENI. Losses at the gene ends were 5 bases for V and 9 bases for J; bases not matched to a gene: 9. Both TRBC1 and TRBC2 were covered by a beta constant-region primer of two equimolar oligonucleotides. Nested alpha and beta constant-region primers with the SP2 primer drove four PCR rounds on ligated cDNA. TCRdb analysed the UMI-ligation and nested PCR reads with MiXCR anew, one entry per CDR3 protein. The sample consists of over 100,000 distinct CDR3 sequences, around a third of them appearing once. As for this clonotype: This sequence may be a read error, since a much larger clone differs from it by one base.

The V gene is TRBV18, the J gene TRBJ2-1; TRBD2 matches at 11 bases. This TCR derives from a human donor in good health. The sequencing input was central memory CD4+ T cells from blood. The CDR3 DNA sequence: TGTGCCAGCTCAGAGAGTACTAGCGGGAGCGCTGAGCAGTTCTTC. It is translated as CASSESTSGSAEQFF. Combining the CDR3 with reference TRBV18 and TRBJ2-1 gives the whole variable domain NAGVMQNPRHLVRRRGQEARLRCSPMKGHSHVYWYRQLPEEGLKFMVYLQKENIIDESGMPKERFSAEFPKEGPSILRIQQVVRGDSAAYFCASSESTSGSAEQFFGPGTRLTVL.